The 14 T cell receptor beta chains listed next were all sequenced from one sample in a study of T cells in narcolepsy. Produced via immunoSEQ multiplex PCR; TCRdb's table is partial and in-frame only. The table includes about 15,000 clones, 85% detected once. Sample: memory (CD45RA-) CD4+ T cells from blood. The receptors shown here come from a human donor in good health.

V and J are TRBV7-2 and TRBJ1-1, with D unclear. Trimming pared 2 bases from V and 6 bases from J, leaving 10 bases between. This CDR3 comprises 13 residues. Looked up from germline, CDR1 is SGHTA and CDR2 is FQGNSA. In DNA form, the CDR3 reads TGTGCCAGCAGCTTATTAAGTCGTGCTGAAGCTTTCTTT. It encodes CASSLLSRAEAFF.

This clone was seen a handful of times. The chain uses TRBV6-1 and TRBJ2-6, with TRBD2 as a possible D gene (7 bases). CDR1 and CDR2 (germline): MNHNS, SASEGT. The CDR3 consists of 15 residues. V lost 6 bases to trimming and J lost 4 bases, with 13 bases between them. CDR3 bases: TGTGCCAGCAGGTCTTGGGGGGGCGGGGCCAACGTCCTGACTTTC. This gives the protein CASRSWGGGANVLTF.

The V call is TRBV5-8, the J call TRBJ1-1; D is possibly TRBD1 (5 bases). The CDR3 extends over 14 amino acids. V was cut by 4 bases and J by 8 bases, with 18 bases left in between. Germline V CDR1 and CDR2: SGHTS, YDEGEE. CDR3 amino acids: CASSPSTASREAFF. As DNA, the CDR3 is TGTGCCAGCAGCCCCTCGACAGCCAGCCGGGAAGCTTTCTTT. Together with reference TRBV5-8 and TRBJ1-1, the CDR3 gives the full variable domain: EAGVTQSPTHLIKTRGQQATLRCSPISGHTSVYWYQQALGLGLQFLLWYDEGEERNRGNFPPRFSGRQFPNYSSELNVNALELEDSALYLCASSPSTASREAFFGQGTRLTVV.

This chain links TRBV4-3 with TRBJ2-3; D is undetermined. With 1 base removed from V and 6 bases from J, the gap between germline ends came to 17 bases. The V gene's germline CDR1 is LGHNA and CDR2 YSLEER. CDR3 size: 16 residues. CDR3 sequence reads: CASSQGWAHPYDTQYF. As DNA, the CDR3 is TGCGCCAGCAGCCAAGGCTGGGCCCACCCCTACGATACGCAGTATTTT.

The chain uses TRBV28 and TRBJ1-1; D is undetermined. The CDR3 length is 14 residues. Germline CDR1 is MDHEN and CDR2 is SYDVKM. V lost 3 bases and J lost 6, with 14 bases in between. The CDR3 DNA is TGTGCCAGCAGTTTCAAGCCCCACAATCCTGAAGCTTTCTTT. Protein: CASSFKPHNPEAFF.

This chain connects TRBV5-4 to TRBJ2-3; no clear D. CDR3 length equals 14 residues. Germline lookup yields CDR1 SGHNT and CDR2 YYREEE (reference sequence). Between the trimmed V and J ends, which lost 4 bases and 0 bases, there was a span of 9 bases. CDR3 region: CASSALASTDTQYF. CDR3 nucleotides: TGTGCCAGCAGCGCCCTCGCTAGCACAGATACGCAGTATTTT.

In this sample, this clone turned up a few times. In DNA form, the CDR3 reads TGTGCCAGCAGCTTAAACCGATATAATTCACCCCTCCACTTT. It is translated as CASSLNRYNSPLHF. The rearrangement uses TRBV7-2 and TRBJ1-6; D remains ambiguous. The CDR3 consists of 14 residues. Looked up from germline, CDR1 is SGHTA and CDR2 is FQGNSA. Trimming shortened V by 2 bases and J by 4 bases, and 6 bases separated the two germline ends.

This chain links TRBV28 with TRBJ1-4; D not resolved. CDR3 length: 14 residues. Germline assignment: CDR1 MDHEN and CDR2 SYDVKM. V was pared by 2 bases and J by 5 bases, with 9 bases between. This chain's CDR3 is CASSLVGLNEKLFF. The CDR3 DNA sequence: TGTGCCAGCAGTTTAGTGGGGTTGAATGAAAAACTGTTTTTT.

The chain links TRBV4-2 to TRBJ1-3; the D is unclear. With 0 bases removed from V and 4 bases from J, the gap between germline ends came to 7 bases. The CDR3 has 14 amino acids. Germline V gene lookup returns CDR1 LGHNA and CDR2 YNFKEQ. CDR3 sequence: CASSQDWSGNTIYF. The CDR3 DNA reads TGTGCCAGCAGCCAAGACTGGTCCGGAAACACCATATATTTT.

V gene TRBV6-1 combines with J gene TRBJ1-3; D not certain. The CDR3 consists of 14 residues. V lost 3 bases to trimming and J lost 0 bases, with 6 bases between them. The germline V gene has CDR1 MNHNS and CDR2 SASEGT. The CDR3 region is CASSDPPSGNTIYF. Written as DNA, the CDR3 is TGTGCCAGCAGTGACCCCCCCTCTGGAAACACCATATATTTT.

V is TRBV6-1 and J is TRBJ2-1; TRBD2 might be the D (6 bases). Trimming removed 6 bases from V and 0 bases from J, with 12 bases in between. The CDR3 sequence is 15 residues long. Germline-derived CDR1 and CDR2 are MNHNS and SASEGT. The CDR3 nucleotides are TGTGCCAGCAGAGTAGCGGCCCGCTCCTACAATGAGCAGTTCTTC. Protein product: CASRVAARSYNEQFF.

The chain couples TRBV6-4 to TRBJ1-1, with 12 bases lining up with TRBD1. This CDR3 is built from 15 residues. From germline, CDR1 is MRHNA and CDR2 SNTAGT. J lost 5 bases, V lost 6 bases, and 7 bases had no gene match. In DNA, the CDR3 is TGTGCCAGCAGGGGGACAGGGGGCAAGGGAACTGAAGCTTTCTTT. Its protein product is CASRGTGGKGTEAFF.

The rearrangement uses TRBV7-9 and TRBJ1-6; D is undetermined. In germline, CDR1 is SEHNR, CDR2 FQNEAQ (reference sequence). The CDR3 covers 12 residues. V lost 3 bases to trimming and J lost 8 bases, with 5 bases between them. The CDR3 DNA is TGTGCCAGCAGCTTTGGGGATTCACCCCTCCACTTT. It is translated as CASSFGDSPLHF.

The rearrangement joins TRBV30 to TRBJ2-2; the D gene is possibly TRBD2 (6 bases). Germline values: CDR1 GTSNPN, CDR2 SVGIG (reference sequence). V was shortened by 1 base and J by 2 bases, with 11 bases between the two germline ends. This CDR3 has 15 amino acids. The CDR3 coding sequence is TGTGCCTGGAGTGCGACTAGGTCAAACACCGGGGAGCTGTTTTTT. It codes for CAWSATRSNTGELFF.